The 22 T cell receptor beta chains listed next were all sequenced from one sample in a study of Graves' ophthalmopathy and Graves' hyperthyroidism. Amplification targeted the TCR beta CDR3 regions, with RNA transcripts as the source material. RT-PCR in the first round used HTBI primers; a second-round multiplex PCR followed. TCRdb recomputed calls from the multiplex PCR reads with MiXCR, one row per CDR3 protein. Of over 500,000 distinct CDR3 sequences in the sample, about 20% were seen once. The sample comprised peripheral blood. These receptors came from a young woman with stable Graves' hyperthyroidism. Some clones in this sample may be carry-over from other donors' samples.

V is TRBV7-2 and J is TRBJ2-7, with 7 bases fitting TRBD2. This CDR3 has 13 amino acids. The ends lost 8 bases at V and 4 bases at J; junction bases unmatched: 8. Per germline, CDR1 SGHTA and CDR2 FQGNSA. The CDR3 DNA reads as TGTGCCAGCCTAGACGGGGGGAATTACGAGCAGTACTTC. Amino acid sequence: CASLDGGNYEQYF.

This sequence joins TRBV30 and TRBJ2-2, with D possibly called TRBD1 or TRBD2 (6 bases each). V lost 0 bases and J 4 bases, leaving 12 bases between the germline ends. Germline V CDR1 and CDR2: GTSNPN, SVGIG (reference sequence). The CDR3 has 15 residues. CDR3 loop: CAWSVGGTSTGELFF. In DNA form, the CDR3 reads TGTGCCTGGAGTGTAGGGGGGACTTCCACCGGGGAGCTGTTTTTT. Variable domain in full (rest from reference TRBV30 and TRBJ2-2): SQTIHQWPATLVQPVGSPLSLECTVEGTSNPNLYWYRQAAGRGLQLLFYSVGIGQISSEVPQNLSASRPQDRQFILSSKKLLLSDSGFYLCAWSVGGTSTGELFFGEGSRLTVL.

The chain joins TRBV3-1 to TRBJ1-2; D remains unclear. The CDR3 loop spans 13 amino acids. The germline V gene has CDR1 LGHDT and CDR2 YNNKEL (reference sequence). Trimming removed 0 bases at V and 4 bases at J, with 6 bases between. The CDR3 sequence is CASSQEPGYGYTF. The CDR3 nucleotides are TGTGCCAGCAGCCAAGAACCGGGCTATGGCTACACCTTC.

Ten or more counts support this clonotype. This chain uses TRBV3-1 with TRBJ2-7; 8 nucleotides line up with TRBD1. Trimming at V came to 1 base and at J to 2 bases, leaving 4 bases not matched to a gene. This CDR3 region has 15 residues. Germline V CDR1 and CDR2: LGHDT, YNNKEL (reference sequence). CDR3 residues: CASSQALTGAYEQYF. CDR3 coding DNA: TGTGCCAGCAGCCAAGCATTGACAGGGGCCTACGAGCAGTACTTC.

This clonotype was observed at least ten times. CDR3 DNA: TGCAGCGTGGCAACGGGGCAGGGCTACACCTTC. Its protein product is CSVATGQGYTF. V gene TRBV29-1 combines with J gene TRBJ1-2; D is possibly TRBD1 (5 bases). The CDR3 runs to 11 residues. CDR1 SQVTM and CDR2 ANQGSEA come from the germline V gene. Trimming removed 6 bases at V and 8 bases at J, with 13 bases between.

This clonotype occurred many times. The chain employs TRBV18 and TRBJ1-6; D not resolved. CDR1 and CDR2 from the germline V gene are KGHSH and LQKENI. Trimming removed 3 bases from V and 7 bases from J, with 10 bases in between. The CDR3 is made up of 14 amino acids. CDR3 in amino acids: CASSPSVQNSPLHF. The CDR3 nucleotides read TGTGCCAGCTCACCGTCAGTACAGAATTCACCCCTCCACTTT.

This clonotype has at least ten counts. The J gene is TRBJ2-2, the V gene TRBV12-3 or TRBV12-4, with D hard to call. CDR3 length: 15 residues. Trimming cost V 7 bases and J 4 bases, with 16 bases left between them. The CDR3 loop is CASTVNLASTGELFF. CDR3 DNA sequence: TGTGCCAGCACCGTAAACTTGGCGTCCACCGGGGAGCTGTTTTTT.

This clonotype was picked up many times. V and J are TRBV12-3 or TRBV12-4 and TRBJ1-1, with TRBD1 matching over 7 bases. The J segment lost 1 base and the V segment lost 6 bases, leaving 11 bases of the junction unmatched. This CDR3 is built from 16 residues. The CDR3 protein is CASRFWDSNPNTEAFF. The CDR3 bases are TGTGCCAGCAGGTTTTGGGACAGCAACCCGAACACTGAAGCTTTCTTT.

This clonotype has a count of ten or more. The V gene is TRBV28, the J gene TRBJ2-7, with TRBD1 matching over 9 bases. The CDR3 extends over 14 amino acids. Losses at the gene ends were 4 bases for V and 4 bases for J; bases not matched to a gene: 5. Germline lookup yields CDR1 MDHEN and CDR2 SYDVKM. The CDR3, as DNA: TGTGCCAGCAGTTGGGGGACAGGGACTTACGAGCAGTACTTC. This gives the protein CASSWGTGTYEQYF.

This clonotype was seen repeatedly, ten times or more. This sequence joins TRBV9 and TRBJ2-6; TRBD1 might be the D (6 bases). Deletions cut 4 bases from V and 4 bases from J, with 15 bases between. The germline CDR1 and CDR2 sequences are SGDLS and YYNGEE. This CDR3 has 16 residues. The CDR3 nucleotides read TGTGCCAGCAGCCCCCCAGGGGTAACCGGGGCCAACGTCCTGACTTTC. Translated, it gives CASSPPGVTGANVLTF. Combining the CDR3 with reference TRBV9 and TRBJ2-6 gives the whole variable domain DSGVTQTPKHLITATGQRVTLRCSPRSGDLSVYWYQQSLDQGLQFLIQYYNGEERAKGNILERFSAQQFPDLHSELNLSSLELGDSALYFCASSPPGVTGANVLTFGAGSRLTVL.

This clonotype was counted at least ten times. V gene TRBV11-1 combines with J gene TRBJ2-7, with 9 bases that match TRBD2. V gave up 5 bases and J gave up 2 bases; unmatched junction bases: 7. The CDR3 extends over 15 amino acids. Germline CDR1 and CDR2: SGHAT and FQDESV (reference sequence). CDR3 DNA: TGTGCCAGCAGCCGAAAGCGGGAGGACACCTACGAGCAGTACTTC. This encodes CASSRKREDTYEQYF.

A few counts support this clonotype. The CDR3 is CSADRGDISYEQYF. The CDR3 nucleotides read TGCAGTGCCGACAGGGGAGATATTTCCTACGAGCAGTACTTC. The chain is built from TRBV20-1 and TRBJ2-7; 8 nucleotides align to TRBD1. V was clipped by 6 bases and J by 1 base; unmatched bases: 8. The CDR3 sequence is 14 residues long. CDR1 is DFQATT, CDR2 SNEGSKA, per germline (reference sequence).

V gene TRBV6-5 combines with J gene TRBJ1-5, with a tentative D call TRBD1 (6 bases). Germline CDR1 MNHEY, CDR2 SVGAGI. V was trimmed by 0 bases and J by 6 bases, leaving 9 bases between them. The CDR3 sequence is 14 residues long. The CDR3 loop is CASSYSLQGQPQHF. In DNA, the CDR3 is TGTGCCAGCAGTTACTCGTTACAGGGTCAGCCCCAGCATTTT.

This chain joins TRBV5-1 and TRBJ1-1, with D unresolved. The V and J ends lost 6 bases and 0 bases respectively, with 9 bases between them. Germline values: CDR1 SGHRS, CDR2 YFSETQ. The CDR3 consists of 13 residues. CDR3 coding DNA: TGCGCCAGCAACCTAGGCATGAACACTGAAGCTTTCTTT. Translation: CASNLGMNTEAFF.

This clonotype was seen many times. The V call is TRBV11-1, the J call TRBJ2-4; D not resolved. CDR3 length: 14 residues. V was pared by 3 bases and J by 8 bases, with 14 bases between. The germline CDR1 and CDR2 sequences are SGHAT and FQDESV (reference sequence). The CDR3 sequence is CASSFTGSWDIQYF. In DNA form, the CDR3 reads TGTGCCAGCAGCTTTACCGGGTCCTGGGACATTCAGTACTTC.

This rearrangement joins TRBV12-3 or TRBV12-4 to TRBJ2-7; D may be TRBD1 (5 bases). The CDR3 is made up of 14 amino acids. V lost 5 bases and J lost 3, with 14 bases in between. CDR3 sequence reads: CASSPLGRGYEQYF. The CDR3 coding sequence is TGTGCCAGCAGTCCCCTGGGAAGGGGCTACGAGCAGTACTTC.

There are a few counts of this clonotype. V gene TRBV24-1 combines with J gene TRBJ2-7; TRBD2 aligns across 9 bases. Germline V gene sequence: CDR1 KGHDR, CDR2 SFDVKD. The J segment lost 4 bases and the V segment lost 2 bases, leaving 2 bases of the junction unmatched. The CDR3 spans 14 residues. The CDR3 DNA is TGTGCCACCAGTGATTCGAGCGGGGGGTACGAGCAGTACTTC. Its protein is CATSDSSGGYEQYF.

This clonotype occurred many times. The rearrangement joins TRBV13 to TRBJ1-1; 10 positions match TRBD1. The V and J ends lost 5 bases and 3 bases, in that order; junction bases with no gene match: 6. Germline-derived CDR1 and CDR2 are PRHDT and FYEKMQ (reference sequence). This CDR3 contains 15 residues. As DNA, the CDR3 is TGTGCCAGCAGCCCAAGGACAGGGGGTTACACTGAAGCTTTCTTT. Its protein is CASSPRTGGYTEAFF.

This rearrangement joins TRBV19 to TRBJ2-5; D is unresolved. Per the germline V gene, CDR1 is LNHDA and CDR2 is SQIVND (reference sequence). With 3 bases removed from V and 4 bases from J, the gap between germline ends came to 9 bases. CDR3 length: 13 residues. CDR3 sequence reads: CASSIARGETQYF. CDR3 DNA: TGTGCCAGTAGTATTGCCCGAGGAGAGACCCAGTACTTC.

The chain recombines TRBV12-3 or TRBV12-4 with TRBJ1-1, with D perhaps TRBD1 (5 bases). The CDR3 is 14 amino acids. Trimming removed 10 bases at V and 0 bases at J, with 15 bases between. This chain's CDR3 is CANSAGVMNTEAFF. CDR3 coding DNA: TGTGCCAACAGCGCGGGGGTAATGAACACTGAAGCTTTCTTT.

The rearrangement links TRBV18 to TRBJ2-2; D is ambiguous. V was cut by 2 bases and J by 1 base, with 11 bases left in between. CDR1 KGHSH and CDR2 LQKENI come from the germline V gene. The CDR3 sequence is 16 residues long. For the CDR3, the DNA is TGTGCCAGCTCACCAGATCAGCCTCTGAACACCGGGGAGCTGTTTTTT. This translates into CASSPDQPLNTGELFF. Based on the CDR3 plus reference TRBV18 and TRBJ2-2, the full variable domain is NAGVMQNPRHLVRRRGQEARLRCSPMKGHSHVYWYRQLPEEGLKFMVYLQKENIIDESGMPKERFSAEFPKEGPSILRIQQVVRGDSAAYFCASSPDQPLNTGELFFGEGSRLTVL.

This clonotype was counted many times. V usage is TRBV6-1 and J usage is TRBJ1-2; D is unclear. Germline lookup yields CDR1 MNHNS and CDR2 SASEGT. Trimming removed 1 base at V and 4 bases at J, with 13 bases between. This CDR3 is 15 amino acids long. This CDR3 is CASSEVGMPPYGYTF. CDR3 bases: TGTGCCAGCAGTGAAGTGGGGATGCCCCCCTATGGCTACACCTTC.